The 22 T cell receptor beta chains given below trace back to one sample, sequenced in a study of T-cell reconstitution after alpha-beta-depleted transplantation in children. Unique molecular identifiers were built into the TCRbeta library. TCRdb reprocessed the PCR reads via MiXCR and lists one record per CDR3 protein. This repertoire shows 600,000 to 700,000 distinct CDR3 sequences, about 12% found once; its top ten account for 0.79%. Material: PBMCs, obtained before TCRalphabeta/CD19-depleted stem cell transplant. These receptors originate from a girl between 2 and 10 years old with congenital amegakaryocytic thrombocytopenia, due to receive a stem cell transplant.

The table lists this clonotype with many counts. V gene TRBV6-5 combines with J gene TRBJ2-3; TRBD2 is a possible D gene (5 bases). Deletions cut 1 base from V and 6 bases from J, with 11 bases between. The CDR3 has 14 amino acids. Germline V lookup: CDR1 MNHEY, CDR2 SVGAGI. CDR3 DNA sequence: TGTGCCAGCAGTTACTTCGCGGGCGGGGATACGCAGTATTTT. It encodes CASSYFAGGDTQYF.

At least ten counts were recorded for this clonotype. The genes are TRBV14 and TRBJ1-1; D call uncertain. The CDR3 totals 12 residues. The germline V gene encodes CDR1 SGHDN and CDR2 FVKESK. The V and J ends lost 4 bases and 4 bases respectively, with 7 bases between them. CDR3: CASSPGPTEAFF. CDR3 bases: TGTGCCAGCAGCCCCGGACCCACTGAAGCTTTCTTT.

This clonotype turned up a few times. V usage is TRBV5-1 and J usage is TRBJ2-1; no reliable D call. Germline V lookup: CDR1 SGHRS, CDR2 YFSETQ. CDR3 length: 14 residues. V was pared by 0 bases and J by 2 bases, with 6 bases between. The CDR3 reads CASSLVLAYNEQFF. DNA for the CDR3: TGCGCCAGCAGCTTGGTCCTAGCCTACAATGAGCAGTTCTTC.

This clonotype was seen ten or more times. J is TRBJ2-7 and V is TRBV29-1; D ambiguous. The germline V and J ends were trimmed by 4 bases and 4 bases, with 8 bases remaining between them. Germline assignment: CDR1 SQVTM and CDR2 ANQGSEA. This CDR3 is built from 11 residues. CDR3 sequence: CSVGTAYEQYF. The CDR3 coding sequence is TGCAGCGTTGGTACCGCATACGAGCAGTACTTC.

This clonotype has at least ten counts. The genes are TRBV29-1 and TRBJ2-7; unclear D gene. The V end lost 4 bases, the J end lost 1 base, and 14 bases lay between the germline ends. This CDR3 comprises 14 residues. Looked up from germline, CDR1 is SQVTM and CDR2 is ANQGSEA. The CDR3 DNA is TGCAGCGTTGTTCTTAGGGAAACATCCTACGAGCAGTACTTC. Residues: CSVVLRETSYEQYF.

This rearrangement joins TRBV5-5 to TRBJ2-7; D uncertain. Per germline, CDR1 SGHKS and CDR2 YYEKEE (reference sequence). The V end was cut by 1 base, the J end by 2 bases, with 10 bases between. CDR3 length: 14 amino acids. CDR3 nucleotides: TGTGCCAGCAGCTTGTCCGACCTCGCCTACGAGCAGTACTTC. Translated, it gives CASSLSDLAYEQYF.

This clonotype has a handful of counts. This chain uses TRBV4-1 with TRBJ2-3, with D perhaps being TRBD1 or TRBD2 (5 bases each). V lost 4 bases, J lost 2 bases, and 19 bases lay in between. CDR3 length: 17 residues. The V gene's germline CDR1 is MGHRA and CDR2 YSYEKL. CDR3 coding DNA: TGCGCCAGCAGCCGCAAACCGGGACCACCGACCACAGATACGCAGTATTTT. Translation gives CASSRKPGPPTTDTQYF.

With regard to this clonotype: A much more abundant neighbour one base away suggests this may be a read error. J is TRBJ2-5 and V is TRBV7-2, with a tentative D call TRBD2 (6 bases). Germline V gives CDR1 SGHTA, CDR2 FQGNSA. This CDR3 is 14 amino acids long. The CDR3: CASSSTGSRETQCF. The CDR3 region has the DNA TGTGCCAGCAGCTCCACAGGTAGCCGGGAGACCCAGTGCTTC.

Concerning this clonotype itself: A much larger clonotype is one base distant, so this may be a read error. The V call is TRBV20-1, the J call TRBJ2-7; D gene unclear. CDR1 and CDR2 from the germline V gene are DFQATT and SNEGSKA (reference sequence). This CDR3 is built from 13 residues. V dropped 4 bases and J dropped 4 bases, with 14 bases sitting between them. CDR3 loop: CSAISGLPYEQYF. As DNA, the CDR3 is TGCAGTGCTATCTCAGGTCTACCATACGAGCAGTACTTC.

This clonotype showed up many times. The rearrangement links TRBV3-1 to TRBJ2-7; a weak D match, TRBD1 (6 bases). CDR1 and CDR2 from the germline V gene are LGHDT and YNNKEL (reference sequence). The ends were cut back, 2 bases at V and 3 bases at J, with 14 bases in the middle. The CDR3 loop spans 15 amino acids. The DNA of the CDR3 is TGTGCCAGCAGCCAATTTCGGACAGCAAACTACGAGCAGTACTTC. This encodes CASSQFRTANYEQYF.

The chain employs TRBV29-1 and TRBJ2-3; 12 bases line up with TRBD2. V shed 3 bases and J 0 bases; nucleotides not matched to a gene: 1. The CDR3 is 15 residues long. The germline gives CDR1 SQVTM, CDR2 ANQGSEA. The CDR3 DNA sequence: TGCAGCGTTGATCTAGCGGGAGGGAGCACAGATACGCAGTATTTT. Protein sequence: CSVDLAGGSTDTQYF.

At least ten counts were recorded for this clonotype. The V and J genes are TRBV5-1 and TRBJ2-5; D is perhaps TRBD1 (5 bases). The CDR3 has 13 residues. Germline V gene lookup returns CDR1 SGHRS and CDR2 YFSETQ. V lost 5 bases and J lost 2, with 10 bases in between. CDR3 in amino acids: CASRGQGQETQYF. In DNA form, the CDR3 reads TGCGCCAGCAGAGGTCAGGGTCAAGAGACCCAGTACTTC.

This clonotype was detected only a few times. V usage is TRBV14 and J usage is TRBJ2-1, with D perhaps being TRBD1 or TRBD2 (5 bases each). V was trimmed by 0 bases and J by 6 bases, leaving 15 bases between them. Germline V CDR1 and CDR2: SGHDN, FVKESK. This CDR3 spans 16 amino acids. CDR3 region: CASSQDGTGTTNEQFF. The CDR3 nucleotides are TGTGCCAGCAGCCAAGATGGGACGGGGACCACCAATGAGCAGTTCTTC. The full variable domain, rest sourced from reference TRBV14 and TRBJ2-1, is EAGVTQFPSHSVIEKGQTVTLRCDPISGHDNLYWYRRVMGKEIKFLLHFVKESKQDESGMPNNRFLAERTGGTYSTLKVQPAELEDSGVYFCASSQDGTGTTNEQFFGPGTRLTVL.

CDR3 nucleotide sequence: TGTGCCAGCAGCTCGGGAGCAGGCTATGGCTACACCTTC. Translating gives CASSSGAGYGYTF. J is TRBJ1-2 and V is TRBV6-1; D gene ambiguous. Deletions cut 6 bases from V and 4 bases from J, with 12 bases between. The CDR3 runs 13 residues. The V gene's germline CDR1 is MNHNS and CDR2 SASEGT.

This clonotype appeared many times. DNA for the CDR3: TGCAGCGTTGCGACAGGGGGATTCTATGGCTACACCTTC. Amino acid sequence: CSVATGGFYGYTF. The chain has TRBV29-1 and TRBJ1-2, with 9 positions matching TRBD1. Germline V lookup: CDR1 SQVTM, CDR2 ANQGSEA. The junction had 4 bases not matched to a gene; V was cut back by 4 bases and J by 4 bases. The CDR3 covers 13 residues.

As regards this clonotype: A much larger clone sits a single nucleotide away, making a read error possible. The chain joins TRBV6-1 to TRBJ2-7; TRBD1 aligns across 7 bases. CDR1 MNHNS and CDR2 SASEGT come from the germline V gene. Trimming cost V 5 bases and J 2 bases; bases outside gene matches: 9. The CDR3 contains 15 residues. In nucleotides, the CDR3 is TGTGCCAGCAGTCTCACAGGGGATAAGACCTACGAGCAGTACTTC. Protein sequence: CASSLTGDKTYEQYF.

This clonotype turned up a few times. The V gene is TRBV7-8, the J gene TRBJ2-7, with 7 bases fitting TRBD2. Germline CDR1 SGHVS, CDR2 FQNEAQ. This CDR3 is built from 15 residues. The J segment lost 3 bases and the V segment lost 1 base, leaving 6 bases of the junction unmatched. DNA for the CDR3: TGTGCCAGCAGCTTAGAAGGGACTACTATCTACGAGCAGTACTTC. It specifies CASSLEGTTIYEQYF.

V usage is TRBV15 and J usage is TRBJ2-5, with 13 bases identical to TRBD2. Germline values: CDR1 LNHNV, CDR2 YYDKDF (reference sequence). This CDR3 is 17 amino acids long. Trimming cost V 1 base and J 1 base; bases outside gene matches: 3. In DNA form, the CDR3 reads TGTGCCACCAGCAGAGCCGGACTAGCGGGAGTCCAAGAGACCCAGTACTTC. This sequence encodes CATSRAGLAGVQETQYF.

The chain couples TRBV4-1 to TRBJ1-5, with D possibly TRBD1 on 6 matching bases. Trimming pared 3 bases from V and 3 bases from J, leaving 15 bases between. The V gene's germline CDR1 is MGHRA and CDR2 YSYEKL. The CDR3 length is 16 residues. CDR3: CASSQGAGWTNQPQHF. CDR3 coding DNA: TGCGCCAGCAGCCAGGGGGCGGGTTGGACCAATCAGCCCCAGCATTTT.

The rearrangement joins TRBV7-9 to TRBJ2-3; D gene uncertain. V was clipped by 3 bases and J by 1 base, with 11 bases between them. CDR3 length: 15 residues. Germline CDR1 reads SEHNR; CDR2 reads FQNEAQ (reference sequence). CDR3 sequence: CASSFLAVGTDTQYF. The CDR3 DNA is TGTGCCAGCAGCTTTTTGGCGGTAGGCACAGATACGCAGTATTTT.

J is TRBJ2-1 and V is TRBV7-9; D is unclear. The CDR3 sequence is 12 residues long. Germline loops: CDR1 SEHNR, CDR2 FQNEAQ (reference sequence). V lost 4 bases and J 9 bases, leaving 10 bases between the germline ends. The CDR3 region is CASSSPPGEQFF. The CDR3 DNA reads TGTGCCAGCAGCTCACCCCCGGGTGAGCAGTTCTTC.

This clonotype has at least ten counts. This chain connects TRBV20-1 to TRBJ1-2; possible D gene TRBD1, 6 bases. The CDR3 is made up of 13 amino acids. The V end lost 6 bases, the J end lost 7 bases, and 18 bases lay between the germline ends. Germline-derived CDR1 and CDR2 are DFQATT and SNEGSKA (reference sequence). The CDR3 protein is CSAHFGGRVGYTF. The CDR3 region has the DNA TGCAGTGCGCACTTTGGGGGGCGCGTTGGCTACACCTTC.